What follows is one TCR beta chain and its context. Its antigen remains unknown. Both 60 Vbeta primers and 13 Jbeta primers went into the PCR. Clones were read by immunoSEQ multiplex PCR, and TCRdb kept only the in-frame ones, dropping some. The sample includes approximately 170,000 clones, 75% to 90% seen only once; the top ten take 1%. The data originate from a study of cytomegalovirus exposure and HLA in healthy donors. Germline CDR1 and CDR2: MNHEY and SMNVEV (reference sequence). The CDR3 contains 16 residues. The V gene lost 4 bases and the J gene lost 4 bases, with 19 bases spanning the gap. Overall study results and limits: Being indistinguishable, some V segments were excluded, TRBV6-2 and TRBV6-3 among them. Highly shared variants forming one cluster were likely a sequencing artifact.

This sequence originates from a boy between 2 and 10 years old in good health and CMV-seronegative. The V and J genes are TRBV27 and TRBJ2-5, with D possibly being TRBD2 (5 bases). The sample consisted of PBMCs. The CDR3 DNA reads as TGTGCCAGCAGTTCTCTTCCGAGGGATCTGGGAGAGACCCAGTACTTC. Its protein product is CASSSLPRDLGETQYF.